The present TCR beta chain was sequenced within a study of molecular identifiers for immune sequencing clone quantification. Study-level information: Four portions were sequenced after RNA from roughly 18,000 or 92,000 naive CD8 cells was split five ways in replicates. Regarding the study as a whole: Barcode collisions between identical TCR molecules could shrink estimates of highly expanded clone sizes.

To note about this clonotype: What it binds is not known. One junction end does not reproduce the germline sequence, and a read error may be involved.

From germline, CDR1 is MNHEY and CDR2 SVGAGI. CDR3 size: 18 residues. MiXCR, run by TCRdb on the PCR reads, gives a single entry per CDR3 protein. In the table there are around 320,000 distinct CDR3 sequences, roughly a quarter of which are singletons. The chain couples TRBV6-5 to TRBJ1-5, with D hard to call. This clonotype was obtained from a human donor in good health. Some libraries in this study had Jurkat cell RNA spiked in. Sample: naive CD8+ T cells from blood, with Jurkat cell RNA spiked in. Documented subset: FACS-sorted CD8+CD4-CCR7+CD45RA+ naive T cells. CDR3 protein: CASSYSIGELHSDQPQHF. As DNA, the CDR3 is TGTGCCAGCAGTTACTCGATCGGGGAGCTACATAGCGATCAGCCCCAGCATTTT.